Detailed here is one TCR beta chain. Positive CCR7 selection of CD45RO-negative cells yielded the naive CD8 cells, and terminally differentiated effector memory CD45RA+ cells were excluded. Clones were sequenced by immunoSEQ multiplex PCR, and TCRdb holds only the in-frame ones, with some missing. There are around 650,000 clones in the sample; roughly 96% occur only once, and less than 0.12% lies in the top ten. This entry comes from a study of shared clonotypes between healthy human individuals. The CDR3 totals 14 residues. Losses at the gene ends were 7 bases for V and 4 bases for J; bases not matched to a gene: 6. Germline loops: CDR1 LNHDA, CDR2 SQIVND (reference sequence).

Sequenced material: naive CD8+ T cells sorted from blood. V is TRBV19 and J is TRBJ2-1; TRBD1 matches 8 bases. This receptor was obtained from a woman aged 25-40 years in good health. Here the CDR3 DNA reads TGTGCCAGTAATCCGGGACAGGATTACAATGAGCAGTTCTTC. Translation gives CASNPGQDYNEQFF.